The 13 T cell receptor beta chains reported below all come from one sample, sequenced in a study of shared clonotypes between healthy human individuals. The table came from immunoSEQ multiplex PCR; TCRdb's copy has only in-frame clones and leaves some out. Of 600,000 to 800,000 clones listed, 72% are singletons. What was sequenced was memory CD4+ T cells sorted from blood. As to subset: CD45RA-negative fraction. The receptors were gathered from a woman in her thirties in good health.

The chain links TRBV19 to TRBJ2-3, with 9 nucleotides matching TRBD1. V shed 10 bases and J 1 base; nucleotides not matched to a gene: 6. Germline V CDR1 and CDR2: LNHDA, SQIVND (reference sequence). CDR3 length: 14 amino acids. CDR3 DNA: TGTGCCACAATGGACAGGGGAGGCACAGATACGCAGTATTTT. It codes for CATMDRGGTDTQYF.

This clone has just a few counts. The rearrangement uses TRBV7-8 and TRBJ1-2; no reliable D call. The CDR3 has 13 residues. Germline CDR1 reads SGHVS; CDR2 reads FQNEAQ. With 2 bases removed from V and 7 bases from J, the gap between germline ends came to 11 bases. The CDR3 loop is CASSLLRDGGYTF. Written as DNA, the CDR3 is TGTGCCAGCAGCTTACTTAGGGATGGTGGCTACACCTTC.

About this clone itself: The same CDR3 also results from other DNA sequences found in this sample. This chain connects TRBV18 to TRBJ2-3; TRBD2 is a possible D gene (6 bases). This CDR3 is 13 amino acids long. Trimming removed 2 bases from V and 4 bases from J, with 7 bases in between. The V gene's germline CDR1 is KGHSH and CDR2 LQKENI. CDR3 nucleotide sequence: TGTGCCAGCTCACCAGGGGAGGCAGATACGCAGTATTTT. It yields the protein CASSPGEADTQYF.

This chain links TRBV28 with TRBJ2-1; D tentatively fits TRBD1 or TRBD2 (6 bases each). The V and J ends lost 3 bases and 12 bases respectively, with 12 bases between them. The germline CDR1 and CDR2 sequences are MDHEN and SYDVKM. The CDR3 consists of 12 residues. The CDR3 DNA follows: TGTGCCAGCAGTTTTAGACAGGAGGGGCAGTTCTTC. It encodes CASSFRQEGQFF. Drawing the rest from reference TRBV28 and TRBJ2-1, the complete variable domain is DVKVTQSSRYLVKRTGEKVFLECVQDMDHENMFWYRQDPGLGLRLIYFSYDVKMKEKGDIPEGYSVSREKKERFSLILESASTNQTSMYLCASSFRQEGQFFGPGTRLTVL.

The chain is built from TRBV29-1 and TRBJ2-2; TRBD1 might be the D (5 bases). V lost 6 bases and J lost 6, with 14 bases in between. This CDR3 spans 13 amino acids. CDR1 and CDR2 (germline): SQVTM, ANQGSEA. The CDR3 sequence is CSVTHTGSGELFF. CDR3 in DNA: TGCAGCGTGACCCATACAGGTTCCGGGGAGCTGTTTTTT.

The V call is TRBV5-1, the J call TRBJ1-1; no firm D call. V dropped 5 bases and J dropped 0 bases, with 11 bases sitting between them. The CDR3 has 14 amino acids. Germline lookup yields CDR1 SGHRS and CDR2 YFSETQ. The CDR3 is CASRGTLMNTEAFF. Here the CDR3 DNA reads TGCGCCAGCAGGGGCACACTCATGAACACTGAAGCTTTCTTT.

The chain joins TRBV2 to TRBJ2-3, with TRBD2 identical over 7 bases. J gave up 1 base and V 5 bases, and 6 bases lay outside the gene matches. The CDR3 sequence is 15 residues long. Germline V lookup: CDR1 SNHLY, CDR2 FYNNEI. This chain's CDR3 is CASSSSGSGTDTQYF. As DNA, the CDR3 is TGTGCCAGCAGTAGTAGCGGGTCGGGCACAGATACGCAGTATTTT.

This chain joins TRBV30 and TRBJ2-3, with 12 bases lining up with TRBD2. Per the germline V gene, CDR1 is GTSNPN and CDR2 is SVGIG (reference sequence). The V segment lost 4 bases and the J segment 7 bases; nucleotides outside the gene matches: 3. CDR3 length: 13 residues. In nucleotides, the CDR3 is TGTGCCTGGACTAGCGGGAGGGCTAATACGCAGTATTTT. Protein: CAWTSGRANTQYF.

The J gene is TRBJ2-1, the V gene TRBV5-4; 13 bases map to TRBD2. Losses at the gene ends were 4 bases for V and 4 bases for J; bases not matched to a gene: 5. This CDR3 region has 16 residues. Germline V gives CDR1 SGHNT, CDR2 YYREEE (reference sequence). Here the CDR3 DNA reads TGTGCCAGCAGCCCAGAACTAGCGGGAGGGTACAATGAGCAGTTCTTC. This encodes CASSPELAGGYNEQFF.

This sequence joins TRBV14 and TRBJ1-3, with a tentative D call TRBD1 (6 bases). The V gene lost 2 bases and the J gene lost 1 base, with 15 bases spanning the gap. There are 17 residues in the CDR3. Germline V gene lookup returns CDR1 SGHDN and CDR2 FVKESK. The CDR3 protein is CASSQWRGYGSGNTIYF. CDR3 nucleotides: TGTGCCAGCAGCCAATGGAGGGGGTATGGTTCTGGAAACACCATATATTTT.

The genes are TRBV7-7 and TRBJ2-7, with D uncertain. V was cut by 8 bases and J by 7 bases, with 15 bases left in between. Germline V lookup: CDR1 SSHAT, CDR2 FNYEAQ (reference sequence). The CDR3 length is 12 residues. The CDR3 reads CASGNPRQEQYF. The CDR3 nucleotides read TGTGCCAGCGGAAATCCAAGGCAGGAGCAGTACTTC.

Turning to this clone: Other DNA sequences from this sample encode an identical CDR3 as well. This CDR3 reads CASSQSLYEQYF. In nucleotides, the CDR3 is TGTGCCAGCAGCCAATCACTCTACGAGCAGTACTTC. J is TRBJ2-7 and V is TRBV16, with D hard to call. This CDR3 contains 12 residues. In germline, CDR1 is KGHSY, CDR2 FQNENV. V was clipped by 0 bases and J by 3 bases, with 3 bases between them.

The chain recombines TRBV7-6 with TRBJ2-1; possible D gene TRBD2, 6 bases. CDR3 length equals 15 residues. Germline-derived CDR1 and CDR2 are SGHVS and FNYEAQ. V gave up 4 bases and J gave up 6 bases, with 16 bases separating them. CDR3 sequence (DNA): TGTGCCAGCAGCTCCATGGCAGCGGGCCTCAATGAGCAGTTCTTC. Its protein is CASSSMAAGLNEQFF.